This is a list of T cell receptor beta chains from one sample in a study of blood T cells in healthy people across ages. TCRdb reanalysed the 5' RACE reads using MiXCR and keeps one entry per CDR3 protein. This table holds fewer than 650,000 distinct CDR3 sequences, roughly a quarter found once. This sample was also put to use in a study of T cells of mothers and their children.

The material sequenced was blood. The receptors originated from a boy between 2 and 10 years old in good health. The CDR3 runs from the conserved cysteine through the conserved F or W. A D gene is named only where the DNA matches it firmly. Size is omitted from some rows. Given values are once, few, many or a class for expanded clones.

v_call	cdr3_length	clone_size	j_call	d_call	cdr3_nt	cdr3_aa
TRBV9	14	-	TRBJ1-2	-	TGTGTCAGCAGCGTAGTAGGAGGTGGCTATGGCTACACCTTC	CVSSVVGGGYGYTF
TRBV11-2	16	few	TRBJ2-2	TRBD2	TGTGCCAGCAGAAAACCCGGACTAGCGGGGGCCCGGGAGCTGTTTTTT	CASRKPGLAGARELFF
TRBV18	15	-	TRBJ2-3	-	TGTGCCAGCTCACGCGCGCTAGCAATTCCAGATACGCAGTATTTT	CASSRALAIPDTQYF
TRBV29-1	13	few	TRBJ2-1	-	TGCAGCGTGACAGAAGTTGGAAGCGACGAGCAGTTCTTC	CSVTEVGSDEQFF
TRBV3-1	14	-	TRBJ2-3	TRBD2	TGTGCCAGCCGTACTAGCGGGGTTTCAGATACGCAGTATTTT	CASRTSGVSDTQYF
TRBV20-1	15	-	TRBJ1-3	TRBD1	TGCAGTGCTAGACCCGGGACAGGGGTCGGAAACACCATATATTTT	CSARPGTGVGNTIYF
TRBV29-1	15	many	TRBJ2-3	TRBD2	TGCAGCGTCAGGACTAGCGGGTCTTCCACAGATACGCAGTATTTT	CSVRTSGSSTDTQYF
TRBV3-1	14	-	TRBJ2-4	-	TGTGCCAGCAGCCAAGAGTTCCCGATAAACATTCAGTACTTC	CASSQEFPINIQYF
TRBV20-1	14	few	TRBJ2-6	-	TGCAGTGCCGAAAAGAGGTCTGGGGCCAACGTCCTGGCTTTC	CSAEKRSGANVLAF
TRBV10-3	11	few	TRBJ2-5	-	TGTGCCATCCGGTCGGGGGAGACCCAGTACTTC	CAIRSGETQYF
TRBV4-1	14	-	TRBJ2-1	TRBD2	TGCGCCAGCGGTCACCTAGCGGATCACAATGAGCAGTTCTTC	CASGHLADHNEQFF
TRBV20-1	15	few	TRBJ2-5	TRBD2	TGCAGTGCCTCGGGGGCTAGCGGGAGTGCAGAGACCCAGTACTTC	CSASGASGSAETQYF
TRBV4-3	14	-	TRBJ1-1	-	TGCGCCAGCAGGTCAGGTCAAATGAACACTGAAGCTTTCTTT	CASRSGQMNTEAFF
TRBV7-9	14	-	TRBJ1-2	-	TGTGCCAGCAGCCGGGGAGGATTGCACTATGGCTACACCTTC	CASSRGGLHYGYTF
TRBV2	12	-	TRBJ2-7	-	TGTGCCAGCGGGTGGGAGTCCGGCGAGCAGTACTTC	CASGWESGEQYF
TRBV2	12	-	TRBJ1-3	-	TGTGCCAGCAGGGAGGGAGGAAGCACCATATATTTT	CASREGGSTIYF
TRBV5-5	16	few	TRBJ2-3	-	TGTGCCAGCAGCGCTCCAGGATGGGGAAGCACAGATACGCAGTATTTT	CASSAPGWGSTDTQYF
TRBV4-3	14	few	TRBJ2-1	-	TGCGCCAGCAGCCAATTCACAGCCGACAATGAGCAGTTCTTC	CASSQFTADNEQFF
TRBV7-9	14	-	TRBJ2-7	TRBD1	TGTGCCAGCAGCCTTCGGGACAGGGTGAACGAGCAGTACTTC	CASSLRDRVNEQYF
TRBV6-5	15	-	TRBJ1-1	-	TGTGCCAGCAGTTACTTTCGGACCTCGAACACTGAAGCTTTCTTT	CASSYFRTSNTEAFF
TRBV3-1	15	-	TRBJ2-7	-	TGTGCCAGCAGCCCATCCGGGCCGGCCCACTACGAGCAGTACTTC	CASSPSGPAHYEQYF
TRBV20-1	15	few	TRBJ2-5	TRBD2	TGCAGTGCTAGGCGGGGGGTAAACTCTCAAGAGACCCAGTACTTC	CSARRGVNSQETQYF
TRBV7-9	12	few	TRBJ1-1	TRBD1	TGTGCCAGCAGTCCCGGGACAGGTGAAGCTTTCTTT	CASSPGTGEAFF
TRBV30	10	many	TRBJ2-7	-	TGTGCCTGGGGCACCTACGAGCAGTACTTC	CAWGTYEQYF
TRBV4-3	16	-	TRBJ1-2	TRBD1	TGCGCCAGCAGCCAAGAAATAATAAGGACAGGGCGAGGCTACACCTTC	CASSQEIIRTGRGYTF
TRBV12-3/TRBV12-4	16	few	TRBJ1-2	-	TGTGCCAGCAGTTCCCCCTGGGACATCGGGGACTATGGCTACACCTTC	CASSSPWDIGDYGYTF
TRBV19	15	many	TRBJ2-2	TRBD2	TGTGCCAGTAGTCTAGCGGGAGCGGGGACCGGGGAGCTGTTTTTT	CASSLAGAGTGELFF
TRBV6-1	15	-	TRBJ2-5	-	TGTGCCAGCAGGGCCGACAGAGGATCTCAAGAGACCCAGTACTTC	CASRADRGSQETQYF
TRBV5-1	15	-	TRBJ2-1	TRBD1	TGCGCCAGCAGCCGGGACAGCGACTCCTACAATGAGCAGTTCTTC	CASSRDSDSYNEQFF
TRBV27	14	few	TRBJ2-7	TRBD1	TGTGCCAGCCGTACACCGGGACAGGGATACGAGCAGTACTTC	CASRTPGQGYEQYF
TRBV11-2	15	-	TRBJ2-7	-	TGTGCCAGCAGCTTTAATCGCAGGGCCCTCCTACGGCAGTACTTC	CASSFNRRALLRQYF
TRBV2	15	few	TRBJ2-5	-	TGTGCCAGCAGTGAGGGCAGGGGAGAGGTGGAGACCCAGTACTTC	CASSEGRGEVETQYF
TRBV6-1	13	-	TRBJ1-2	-	TGTGCCAGCAGTGTCCACCAACTCTATGGCTACACCTTC	CASSVHQLYGYTF
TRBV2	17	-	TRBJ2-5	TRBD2	TGTGCCAGCAGACTCACTAGCGGGGGCGCCTCCACGGTCGGTCGGTACTTC	CASRLTSGGASTVGRYF
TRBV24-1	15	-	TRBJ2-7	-	TGTGCCACCAGTGTCCAACCAGATCCCCCTGACGAGCAGTACTTC	CATSVQPDPPDEQYF
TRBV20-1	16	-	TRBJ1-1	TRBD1	TGCAGTGCCGCATCCCCGGACAGGGGCGGAGGGACTCAAGCTTTCTTT	CSAASPDRGGGTQAFF
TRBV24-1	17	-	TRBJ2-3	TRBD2	TGTGCCACTAGTGGGACTAGCGGGGGAACTAGCACAGATACGCAGTATTTT	CATSGTSGGTSTDTQYF
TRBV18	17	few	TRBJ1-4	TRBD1	TGTGCCAGCTCACCACCGAAGAGACAGGGGCCTAATGAAAAACTGTTTTTT	CASSPPKRQGPNEKLFF
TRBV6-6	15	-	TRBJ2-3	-	TGTGCCAGCACCAAGGGGCGGACTGACCCGGATACGCAGTATTTT	CASTKGRTDPDTQYF
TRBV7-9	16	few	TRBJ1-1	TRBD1	TGTGCCAGCAGCTACCGGGACAGGGTATCCAACACTGAAGCTTTCTTT	CASSYRDRVSNTEAFF
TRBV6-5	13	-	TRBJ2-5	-	TGTGCCAGCAGTTCGGGACACCTAGAGACCCAGTACTTC	CASSSGHLETQYF
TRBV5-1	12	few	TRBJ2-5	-	TGCGCCAGCAGTACGGGACTGGAGACCCAGTACTTC	CASSTGLETQYF
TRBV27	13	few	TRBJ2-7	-	TGTGCCAGCAGTTTATTAGGGGACTACGAGCAGTACTTC	CASSLLGDYEQYF
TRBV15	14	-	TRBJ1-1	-	TGTGCCACCAGCTCTAACAGGGAGAGGGCTGAAGCTTTCTTT	CATSSNRERAEAFF
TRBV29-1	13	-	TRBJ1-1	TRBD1	TGCAGCGTTGAAGGACAGGGGTACACTGAAGCTTTCTTT	CSVEGQGYTEAFF
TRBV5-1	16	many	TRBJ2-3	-	TGCGCCAGCAGCTTAACGGGGGGCCGATTGGTGAATACGCAGTATTTT	CASSLTGGRLVNTQYF
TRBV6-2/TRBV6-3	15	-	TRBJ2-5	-	TGTGCCAGCAGTTACGCGGTAGGCGACCAAGAGACCCAGTACTTC	CASSYAVGDQETQYF
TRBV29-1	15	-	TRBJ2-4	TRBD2	TGCAGCGTAGTACTAGCGGGACTCACCAAAAACATTCAGTACTTC	CSVVLAGLTKNIQYF
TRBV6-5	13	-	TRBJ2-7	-	TGTGCCAGCAGGTTCAGGGATTCCTACGAGCAGTACTTC	CASRFRDSYEQYF
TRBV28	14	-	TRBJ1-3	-	TGTGCCAGCAGTAAGGGACGTCTGCGGGACACCATATATTTT	CASSKGRLRDTIYF
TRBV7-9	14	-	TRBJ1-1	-	TGTGCCAGCAGCCGGTTGTCAGGCAACACTGAAGCTTTCTTT	CASSRLSGNTEAFF
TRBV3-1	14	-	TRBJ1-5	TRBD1	TGTGCCAGCAGCCGGCGCGGACAGGAACAGCCCCAGCATTTT	CASSRRGQEQPQHF